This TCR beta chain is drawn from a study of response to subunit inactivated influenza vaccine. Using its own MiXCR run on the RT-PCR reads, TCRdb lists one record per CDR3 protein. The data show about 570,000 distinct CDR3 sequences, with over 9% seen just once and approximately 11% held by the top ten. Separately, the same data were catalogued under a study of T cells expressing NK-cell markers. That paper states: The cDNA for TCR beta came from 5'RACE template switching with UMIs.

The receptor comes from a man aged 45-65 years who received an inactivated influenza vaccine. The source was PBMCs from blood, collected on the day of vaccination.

The DNA for the CDR3 is TGCAGCGCGGGCCCCTATAGCGGATTTACCTACGAGCAGTACTTC. Translated, it gives CSAGPYSGFTYEQYF. The V gene is TRBV20-1, the J gene TRBJ2-7; D may be TRBD2 (6 bases). The CDR3 spans 15 residues. Germline V lookup: CDR1 DFQATT, CDR2 SNEGSKA (reference sequence).